Each of the 8 T cell receptor beta chains below was sequenced from the same sample in a study of pediatric ulcerative colitis. Repertoires were generated with immunoSEQ multiplex PCR, while TCRdb's copy carries only in-frame clones and drops some. The repertoire holds more than 50,000 clones, with around four fifths as singletons. Sequenced: blood. These receptors were taken from a boy younger than 18 with moderate ulcerative colitis.

This clone appeared a single time. This rearrangement joins TRBV30 to TRBJ1-2; D not resolved. Trimming removed 1 base from V and 0 bases from J, with 6 bases in between. Germline assignment: CDR1 GTSNPN and CDR2 SVGIG (reference sequence). CDR3 length: 13 residues. The chain's CDR3 is CAWSDFTNYGYTF. CDR3 bases: TGTGCCTGGAGTGACTTTACTAACTATGGCTACACCTTC. The full variable domain, its missing parts supplied by reference TRBV30 and TRBJ1-2, is SQTIHQWPATLVQPVGSPLSLECTVEGTSNPNLYWYRQAAGRGLQLLFYSVGIGQISSEVPQNLSASRPQDRQFILSSKKLLLSDSGFYLCAWSDFTNYGYTFGSGTRLTVV.

The rearrangement joins TRBV9 to TRBJ1-2; TRBD1 might be the D (5 bases). Trimming took off 1 base at V and 8 bases at J, with 21 bases between the two ends. This CDR3 region has 16 residues. CDR1 and CDR2 (germline): SGDLS, YYNGEE. DNA for the CDR3: TGTGCCAGCAGCGTACTCTCAGGGAGGGACCCTCGGGGCTACACCTTC. This encodes CASSVLSGRDPRGYTF.

This sequence joins TRBV28 and TRBJ1-2, with D possibly TRBD1 on 5 matching bases. Deletions cut 1 base from V and 4 bases from J, with 19 bases between. The CDR3 runs 17 residues. Germline V gives CDR1 MDHEN, CDR2 SYDVKM. For the CDR3, the DNA is TGTGCCAGCAGTTTATCAAGCGTTCAGGGTTTATTCTATGGCTACACCTTC. It yields the protein CASSLSSVQGLFYGYTF.

The rearrangement uses TRBV7-8 and TRBJ2-1, with TRBD2 matching over 11 bases. V was pared by 0 bases and J by 7 bases, with 5 bases of the junction left unmatched. CDR1 and CDR2 (germline): SGHVS, FQNEAQ. The CDR3 runs to 16 residues. CDR3 protein: CASSLAGTSGRNEQFF. As DNA, the CDR3 is TGTGCCAGCAGCTTAGCGGGGACTAGCGGCAGGAATGAGCAGTTCTTC.

The rearrangement uses TRBV9 and TRBJ2-3; 14 nucleotides align to TRBD2. V lost 2 bases and J lost 2; bases outside the gene matches: 1. Per germline, CDR1 SGDLS and CDR2 YYNGEE. There are 16 residues in the CDR3. The CDR3 region is CASSVGLAGDTDTQYF. For the CDR3, the DNA is TGTGCCAGCAGCGTGGGACTAGCGGGGGACACAGATACGCAGTATTTT.

The rearrangement uses TRBV4-2 and TRBJ2-1; no clear D gene. This CDR3 region has 14 residues. Germline V CDR1 and CDR2: LGHNA, YNFKEQ. V lost 1 base, J lost 2 bases, and 6 bases lay in between. CDR3 residues: CASSQVSTYNEQFF. For the CDR3, the DNA is TGTGCCAGCAGCCAAGTGTCTACCTACAATGAGCAGTTCTTC.

The chain combines TRBV27 with TRBJ1-4; D gene unclear. Deletions cut 4 bases from V and 0 bases from J, with 15 bases between. The germline V gene has CDR1 MNHEY and CDR2 SMNVEV (reference sequence). The CDR3 runs 17 residues. The CDR3 loop is CASSWTGPRPTNEKLFF. In DNA form, the CDR3 reads TGTGCCAGCAGTTGGACCGGGCCGCGACCAACTAATGAAAAACTGTTTTTT.

The V and J genes are TRBV9 and TRBJ1-1; 9 bases match TRBD1. This CDR3 comprises 17 residues. The germline gives CDR1 SGDLS, CDR2 YYNGEE. V dropped 3 bases and J dropped 6; count of bases not matched to a gene: 15. The CDR3 loop is CASSGPTNRGLVAEAFF. The CDR3 DNA reads TGTGCCAGCAGCGGACCCACAAACAGGGGGCTTGTGGCTGAAGCTTTCTTT.